The sequence of this T cell receptor (beta chain) was determined in a study of T-cell memory formation after mild COVID-19. Study observations and caveats: Those CD4+ clones that contracted were mainly in CM and EM (CD8+ ones in EMRA). Pre-infection memory already had some responding clones, implying cross-reactive memory joined.

Each CDR3 protein is one row after TCRdb ran MiXCR on the 5' RACE reads. The table has hundreds of thousands of distinct CDR3 sequences, roughly an eighth seen once. This clonotype showed up many times. Its target is unknown. The clonotype originates from a man aged 18 to 29 who had mild COVID-19 (a few samples of this study predate the infection). Cell type and time point are not known. The specimen sequenced was PBMCs or a T cell subset sorted from them (not recorded which).

In DNA form, the CDR3 reads TGTGCCAGCAGCCTGGTACCCTACGAGCAGTACTTC. It yields the protein CASSLVPYEQYF. This chain connects TRBV7-9 to TRBJ2-7; D uncertain. The CDR3 has 12 residues. The V end was cut by 5 bases, the J end by 2 bases, with 7 bases between. CDR1 SEHNR and CDR2 FQNEAQ come from the germline V gene (reference sequence).